This T cell receptor (beta chain) stems from a study of beta chain features in type 1 diabetes (dated by TCRdb to the late 2010s). Study-wide context: Mean age, gender distribution, total cell number and subset yield were not different between patients and healthy donors. In the study, TCRB repertoires of sorted circulating CD4+ T cell subsets from recently diagnosed type 1 diabetes patients were compared with those of matched healthy donors. Whereas all 30 or so donors provided naive and central memory subsets, regulatory and stem cell-like memory subsets were isolated from just 8 patients and roughly 8 healthy donors. A total of approximately 100 million sorted cells were examined across all samples, and the number of cells per subset was strongly correlated with RNA yield. Paper-wide results and their limitations: Naive, central memory and regulatory TCRB repertoires appeared to be more alike among patients than among healthy donors. Because cDNA was sequenced instead of genomic DNA, activated cells with high expression could be over-represented, although the groups did not differ in activation or CD3 levels. A moderate but significant shortening of TCRB CDR3 length was observed in type 1 diabetes patients in all four CD4+ subsets. Shorter templates might have been favored by PCR, but patient and control samples were amplified and corrected together, so both groups would have been affected equally by any skew. At VDJ recombination sites, patients with type 1 diabetes made fewer insertions and deleted more nucleotides, a pattern implying thymic rearrangement abnormalities. Only small numbers of individuals were included in the HLA sub-analyses, which left unresolved whether HLA type had any influence on TCRB rearrangement.

Remarks on this clone: Which antigen it targets is not known. One base away there is no much larger clone; base qualities are not given.

Each donor gave one peripheral blood draw, averaging roughly 120 mL, which was collected into heparinised tubes. Using a panel that included CD45RO, CCR7, CD25, CD127, CD95 and CD27, naive, central memory, regulatory and stem cell-like memory CD4+ T cells were sorted on a BD FACSAria II. A purity above 98% was achieved for all sorted populations. PBMCs were separated immediately by Lymphoprep density gradient centrifugation and were stained directly, without being cultured. Samples were stained and sorted in pairs, with one healthy donor and one patient per experiment, so that batch effects were minimized. CDR1 and CDR2 were assigned from the germline V gene as SNHLY and FYNNEI. V and J are trimmed by 8 bases and 2 bases, and the gene matches miss 8 bases of the junction. Including cysteine and phenylalanine, the CDR3 has 14 amino acids. Only the CDR3 region is kept as DNA, spanning 42 bases read in frame from base 1.

The entire amount of isolated RNA was reverse transcribed using the High Capacity cDNA Reverse Transcription Kit, so the sequenced TCRB transcripts were expressed ones. Naive, central memory and regulatory T cell samples underwent deep immunoSEQ sequencing, averaging around 3.6 million total reads per sample. Sorted cells were lysed in RLT buffer, and RNA was extracted using DNase-treated RNeasy Micro or Mini kits according to cell number. Each cell subset was processed separately to prevent cross-contamination, with patient and healthy donor samples processed together. Using the immunoSEQ multiplex PCR, TCRB sequences were amplified from cDNA into 87-bp fragments spanning the CDR3 region. Sequencing of the amplicons was done on the Illumina HiSeq platform. For the original study's pipeline: PCR bias was corrected computationally using synthetic template baselines, and reads within Hamming distance 2 were collapsed, with unmergeable singletons discarded. Reads were aligned against IMGT so that V, D and J genes, CDR3 length and insertions or deletions at six rearrangement sites could be assigned. Within each subset, clonotype counts were normalized to sorted cell number, after which true diversity and Gini coefficients were computed with the tcR R package. The overlap coefficient, calculated on TCRB nucleotide sequences, was used to quantify repertoire sharing. As a proxy for the pre-selection repertoire, out-of-frame TCRB sequences from naive cells were analyzed. Held by TCRdb, this immuneACCESS table contains in-frame sequences only and omits some clones. Under half of the omission traces to an unresolved V gene where checked; the cause of the rest is unknown. That table gives V, J and clone size, and the DNA gave D and trimming. This sample lists 900,000 or so clones; under 20% were detected once. The leading ten clones occupy 0.02% to 0.025% of the sample.

The chain employs TRBV2 and TRBJ2-7, and TRBD2 matches 8 of the central bases. The receptor comes from a woman younger than 35 in good health. Sequencing used naive CD4+ T cells from blood. Read against the paper, the sample's cell subset or site label means: true naive CD4+ T cells. CDR3 reads: CASADGRAAYEQYF. The DNA is TGTGCCAGCGCCGACGGGAGGGCCGCCTACGAGCAGTACTTC. Supplemented by the reference TRBV2 and TRBJ2-7 proteins around the CDR3, the complete variable domain is EPEVTQTPSHQVTQMGQEVILRCVPISNHLYFYWYRQILGQKVEFLVSFYNNEISEKSEIFDDQFSVERPDGSNFTLKIRSTKLEDSAMYFCASADGRAAYEQYFGPGTRLTVT.